This TCR beta chain derives from a study of cytomegalovirus exposure and HLA in healthy donors. On the study more broadly: Of all 400 or so donors who were genotyped, 70% to 85% belonged to the Caucasian-associated ancestry cluster. Study findings and constraints: Immune exposure information available was restricted to CMV serostatus. Earlier analysis yielded a pattern in which most TCR beta V segments were productive about 87% or about 30% of the time. Altogether, some 170 TCR beta chains were recorded as cytomegalovirus-associated.

The PCR used 60 Vbeta and 13 Jbeta primers. Libraries were prepared by immunoSEQ multiplex PCR; TCRdb keeps only in-frame clonotypes and omits some of them. Of roughly 150,000 clones in the sample, 65% to 75% are singletons; the top ten hold about 4.7%. As regards this clone: Its antigen is not identified.

Between the trimmed V and J ends, which lost 2 bases and 8 bases, there was a span of 6 bases. Germline V gene data show CDR1 as MNHEY and CDR2 as SVGAGI. The CDR3 is 12 amino acids. The rearrangement uses TRBV6-5 and TRBJ1-4; no clear D gene. The specimen was PBMCs. This TCR derives from a man in his sixties in good health and CMV-seronegative. The CDR3 spells CASSYEGEKLFF. The CDR3 coding sequence is TGTGCCAGCAGTTACGAGGGAGAAAAACTGTTTTTT.